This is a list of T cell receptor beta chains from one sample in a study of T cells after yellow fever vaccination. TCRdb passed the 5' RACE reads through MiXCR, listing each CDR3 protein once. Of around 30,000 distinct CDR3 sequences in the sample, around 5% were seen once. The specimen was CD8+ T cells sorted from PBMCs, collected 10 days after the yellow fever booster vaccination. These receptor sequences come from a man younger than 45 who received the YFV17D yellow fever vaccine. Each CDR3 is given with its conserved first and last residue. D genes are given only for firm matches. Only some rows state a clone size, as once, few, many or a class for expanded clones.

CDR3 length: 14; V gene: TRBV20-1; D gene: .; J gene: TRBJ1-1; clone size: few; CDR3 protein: CSAHRGAANTEAFF; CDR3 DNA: TGCAGTGCCCACCGAGGGGCCGCGAACACTGAAGCTTTCTTT
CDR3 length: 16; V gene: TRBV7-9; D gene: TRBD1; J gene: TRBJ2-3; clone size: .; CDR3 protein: CASSLFGQGSTDTQYF; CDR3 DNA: TGTGCCAGCAGCTTATTCGGACAGGGGAGCACAGATACGCAGTATTTT
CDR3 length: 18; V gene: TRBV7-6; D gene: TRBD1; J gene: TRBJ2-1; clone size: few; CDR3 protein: CASSLTPGQGRPYNEQFF; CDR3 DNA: TGTGCCAGCAGCTTAACTCCGGGACAGGGCCGGCCCTACAATGAGCAGTTCTTC
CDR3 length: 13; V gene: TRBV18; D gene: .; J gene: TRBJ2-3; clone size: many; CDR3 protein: CASSRVGADTQYF; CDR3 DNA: TGTGCCAGCTCAAGAGTCGGGGCAGATACGCAGTATTTT
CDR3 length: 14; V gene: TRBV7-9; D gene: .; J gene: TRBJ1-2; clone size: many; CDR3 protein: CASSLDLPTDGYTF; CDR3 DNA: TGTGCCAGCAGCTTAGATCTACCGACAGATGGCTACACCTTC
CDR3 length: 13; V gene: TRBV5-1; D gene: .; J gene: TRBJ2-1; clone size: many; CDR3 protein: CASSLAPENEQFF; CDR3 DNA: TGCGCCAGCAGCTTGGCCCCGGAGAATGAGCAGTTCTTC
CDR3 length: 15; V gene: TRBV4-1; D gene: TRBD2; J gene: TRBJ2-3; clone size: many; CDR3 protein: CASSPGTSVTDTQYF; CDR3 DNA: TGCGCCAGCAGCCCCGGGACTAGCGTCACAGATACGCAGTATTTT
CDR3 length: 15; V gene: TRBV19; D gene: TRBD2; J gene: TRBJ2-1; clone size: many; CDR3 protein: CASSPIAGGPDEQFF; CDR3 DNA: TGTGCCAGTAGCCCAATAGCGGGAGGGCCCGATGAGCAGTTCTTC
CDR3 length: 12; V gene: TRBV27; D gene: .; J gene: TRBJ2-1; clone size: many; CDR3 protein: CASSLQYNEQFF; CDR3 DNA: TGTGCCAGCAGTTTACAGTACAATGAGCAGTTCTTC
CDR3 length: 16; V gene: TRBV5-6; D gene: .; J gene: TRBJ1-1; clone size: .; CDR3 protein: CAMSPGLLFSNTEAFF; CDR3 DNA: TGTGCCATGAGCCCCGGGCTCCTCTTCTCCAACACTGAAGCTTTCTTT
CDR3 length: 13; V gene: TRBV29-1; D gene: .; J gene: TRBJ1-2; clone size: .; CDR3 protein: CSVRDAETYGYTF; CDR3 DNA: TGCAGCGTACGGGACGCGGAAACCTATGGCTACACCTTC
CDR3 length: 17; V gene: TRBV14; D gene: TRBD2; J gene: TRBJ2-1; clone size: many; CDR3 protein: CASSQGAGGSDYNEQFF; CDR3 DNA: TGTGCCAGCAGCCAAGGAGCTGGCGGGAGCGACTACAATGAGCAGTTCTTC
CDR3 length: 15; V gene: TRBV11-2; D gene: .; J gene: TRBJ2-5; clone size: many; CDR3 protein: CASSRSTGLKETQYF; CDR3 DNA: TGTGCCAGCAGCAGGAGCACGGGACTCAAAGAGACCCAGTACTTC
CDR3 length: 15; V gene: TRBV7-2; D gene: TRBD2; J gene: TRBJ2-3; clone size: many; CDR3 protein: CASSPGTTSTDTQYF; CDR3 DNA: TGTGCCAGCAGCCCCGGGACTACTAGCACAGATACGCAGTATTTT
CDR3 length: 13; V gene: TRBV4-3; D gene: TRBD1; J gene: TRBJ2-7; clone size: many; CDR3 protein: CASSQDPGGEQYF; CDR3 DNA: TGCGCCAGCAGCCAAGATCCAGGGGGCGAGCAGTACTTC
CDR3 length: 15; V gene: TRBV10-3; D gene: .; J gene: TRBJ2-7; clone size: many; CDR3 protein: CAISESIGSVGEQYF; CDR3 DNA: TGTGCCATCAGTGAGTCGATCGGGTCCGTGGGGGAGCAGTACTTC
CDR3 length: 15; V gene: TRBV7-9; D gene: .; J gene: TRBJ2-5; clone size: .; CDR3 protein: CASSLGGLPGETQYF; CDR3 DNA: TGTGCCAGCAGCTTAGGAGGCCTCCCGGGAGAGACCCAGTACTTC
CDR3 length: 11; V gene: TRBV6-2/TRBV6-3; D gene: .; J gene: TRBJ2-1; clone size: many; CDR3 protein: CASSTIGEQFF; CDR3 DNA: TGTGCCAGCAGCACGATCGGGGAGCAGTTCTTC
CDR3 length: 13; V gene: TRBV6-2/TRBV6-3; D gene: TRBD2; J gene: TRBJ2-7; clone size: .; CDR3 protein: CASNQAGTYEQYF; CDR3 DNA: TGTGCCAGCAACCAAGCGGGGACCTACGAGCAGTACTTC
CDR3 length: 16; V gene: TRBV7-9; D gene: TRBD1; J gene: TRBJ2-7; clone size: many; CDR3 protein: CASSFLPGQGPYEQYF; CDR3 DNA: TGTGCCAGCAGCTTCCTACCGGGACAGGGGCCCTACGAGCAGTACTTC
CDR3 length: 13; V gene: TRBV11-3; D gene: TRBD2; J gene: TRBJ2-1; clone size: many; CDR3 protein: CASSKGLASEQFF; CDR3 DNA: TGTGCCAGCAGCAAGGGACTAGCGAGTGAGCAGTTCTTC
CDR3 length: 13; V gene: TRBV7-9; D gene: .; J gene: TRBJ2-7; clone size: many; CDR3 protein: CASSFLQGYEQYF; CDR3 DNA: TGTGCCAGCAGCTTTTTGCAGGGCTACGAGCAGTACTTC
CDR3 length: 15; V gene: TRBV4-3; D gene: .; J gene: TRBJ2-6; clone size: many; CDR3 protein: CASSQGPSGANVLTF; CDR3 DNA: TGCGCCAGCAGCCAGGGTCCATCCGGGGCCAACGTCCTGACTTTC
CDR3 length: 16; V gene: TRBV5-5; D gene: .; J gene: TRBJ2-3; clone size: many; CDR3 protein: CASSTLPGEVADTQYF; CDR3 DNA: TGTGCCAGCAGCACCCTACCGGGAGAAGTGGCAGATACGCAGTATTTT
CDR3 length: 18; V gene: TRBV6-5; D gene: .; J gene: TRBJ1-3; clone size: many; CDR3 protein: CASSYSRPLGPSGNTIYF; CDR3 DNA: TGTGCCAGCAGTTACTCTCGCCCCCTCGGCCCCTCTGGAAACACCATATATTTT
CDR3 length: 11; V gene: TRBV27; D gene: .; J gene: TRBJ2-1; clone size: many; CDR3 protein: CASSLGLKEFF; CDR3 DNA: TGTGCCAGCAGTTTAGGCCTCAAGGAGTTCTTC
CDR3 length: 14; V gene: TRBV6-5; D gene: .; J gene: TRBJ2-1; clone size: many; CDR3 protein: CASSFYDRNYEQFF; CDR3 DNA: TGTGCCAGCAGTTTCTATGACAGGAATTATGAGCAGTTCTTC
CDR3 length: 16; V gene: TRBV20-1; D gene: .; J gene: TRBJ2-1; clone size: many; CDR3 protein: CSASEMGAGAYNEQFF; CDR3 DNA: TGCAGTGCTAGCGAAATGGGGGCGGGGGCCTACAATGAGCAGTTCTTC
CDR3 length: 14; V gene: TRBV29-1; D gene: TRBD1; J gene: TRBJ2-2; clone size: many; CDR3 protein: CSARGQGATGELFF; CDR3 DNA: TGCAGCGCTAGGGGACAGGGAGCTACCGGGGAGCTGTTTTTT
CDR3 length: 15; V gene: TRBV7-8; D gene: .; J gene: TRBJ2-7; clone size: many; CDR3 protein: CASSPQLTPYNEQYF; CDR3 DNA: TGTGCCAGCAGCCCCCAGTTGACACCGTACAACGAGCAGTACTTC
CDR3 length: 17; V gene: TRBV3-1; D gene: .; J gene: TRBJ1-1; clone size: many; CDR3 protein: CASSQVSPGRMNTEAFF; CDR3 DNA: TGTGCCAGCAGCCAAGTAAGCCCGGGACGGATGAACACTGAAGCTTTCTTT
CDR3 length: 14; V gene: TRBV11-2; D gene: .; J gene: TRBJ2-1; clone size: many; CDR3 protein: CASISGGVNNEQFF; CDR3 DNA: TGTGCCAGCATCTCAGGGGGGGTCAACAATGAGCAGTTCTTC
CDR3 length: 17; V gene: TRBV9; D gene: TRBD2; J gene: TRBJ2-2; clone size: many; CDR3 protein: CASSAGALAVNTGELFF; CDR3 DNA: TGTGCCAGCAGCGCCGGAGCCCTAGCGGTGAACACCGGGGAGCTGTTTTTT
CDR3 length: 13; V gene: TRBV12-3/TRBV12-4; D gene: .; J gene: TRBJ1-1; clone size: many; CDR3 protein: CASSLGGKAEAFF; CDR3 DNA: TGTGCCAGCAGTTTGGGGGGGAAAGCTGAAGCTTTCTTT
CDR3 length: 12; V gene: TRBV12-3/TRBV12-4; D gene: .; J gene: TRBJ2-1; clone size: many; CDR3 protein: CASSLILNEQFF; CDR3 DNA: TGTGCCAGCAGTTTAATCCTCAATGAGCAGTTCTTC
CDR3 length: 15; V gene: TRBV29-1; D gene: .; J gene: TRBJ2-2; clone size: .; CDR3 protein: CSVALGEGDTGELFF; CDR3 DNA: TGCAGCGTTGCCCTGGGGGAGGGGGACACCGGGGAGCTGTTTTTT
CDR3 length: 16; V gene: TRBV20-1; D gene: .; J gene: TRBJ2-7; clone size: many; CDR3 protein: CSARDLYEVSSYEQYF; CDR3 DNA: TGCAGTGCTAGAGATCTCTACGAGGTGAGCTCCTACGAGCAGTACTTC
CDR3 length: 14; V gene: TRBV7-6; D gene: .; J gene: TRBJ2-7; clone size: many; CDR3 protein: CASSLGQITYEQYF; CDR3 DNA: TGTGCCAGCAGCTTAGGACAAATTACCTACGAGCAGTACTTC
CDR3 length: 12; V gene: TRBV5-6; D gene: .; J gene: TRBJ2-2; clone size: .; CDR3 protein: CASRVDTGELFF; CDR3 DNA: TGTGCCAGCCGGGTGGACACCGGGGAGCTGTTTTTT
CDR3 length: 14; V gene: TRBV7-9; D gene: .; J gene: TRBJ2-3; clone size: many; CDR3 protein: CASSFSSITDTQYF; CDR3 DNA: TGTGCCAGCAGTTTTAGCAGTATCACAGATACGCAGTATTTT
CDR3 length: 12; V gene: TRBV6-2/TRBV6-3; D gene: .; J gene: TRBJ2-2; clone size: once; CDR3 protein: CALGPRGGELFF; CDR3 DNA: TGTGCCTTAGGGCCGCGAGGCGGGGAGCTGTTTTTT
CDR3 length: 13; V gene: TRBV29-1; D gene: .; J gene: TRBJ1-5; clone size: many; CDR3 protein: CSVEFQDNQPQHF; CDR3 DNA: TGCAGCGTTGAATTCCAAGACAATCAGCCCCAGCATTTT
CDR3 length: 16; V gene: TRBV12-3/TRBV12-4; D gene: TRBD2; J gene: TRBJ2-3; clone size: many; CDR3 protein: CASRDLAGGEQDTQYF; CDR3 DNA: TGTGCCAGCAGAGATTTAGCGGGGGGGGAGCAAGATACGCAGTATTTT
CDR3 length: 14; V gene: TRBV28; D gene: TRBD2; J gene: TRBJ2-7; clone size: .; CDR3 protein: CASSFGSGSYEQYF; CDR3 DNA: TGTGCCAGCAGTTTCGGTAGCGGGAGCTACGAGCAGTACTTC
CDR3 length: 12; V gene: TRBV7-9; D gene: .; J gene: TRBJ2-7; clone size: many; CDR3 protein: CASSLGFQGQYF; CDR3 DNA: TGTGCCAGCAGCTTAGGGTTCCAGGGTCAGTACTTC
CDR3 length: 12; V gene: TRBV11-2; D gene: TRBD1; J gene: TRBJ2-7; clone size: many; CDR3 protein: CASSGTGARQYF; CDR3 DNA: TGTGCCAGCAGCGGGACAGGGGCAAGGCAGTACTTC
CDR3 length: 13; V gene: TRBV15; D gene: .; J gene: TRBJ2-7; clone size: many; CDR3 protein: CATSRQGNYEQYF; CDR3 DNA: TGTGCCACCAGCAGACAGGGGAACTACGAGCAGTACTTC
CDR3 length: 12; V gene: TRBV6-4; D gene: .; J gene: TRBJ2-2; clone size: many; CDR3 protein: CASSEFGGELFF; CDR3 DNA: TGTGCCAGCAGTGAGTTTGGCGGGGAGCTGTTTTTT
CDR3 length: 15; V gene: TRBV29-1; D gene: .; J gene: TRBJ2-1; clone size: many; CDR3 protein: CSVGNTGIGGVEQFF; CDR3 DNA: TGCAGCGTTGGGAATACAGGGATCGGCGGGGTTGAGCAGTTCTTC
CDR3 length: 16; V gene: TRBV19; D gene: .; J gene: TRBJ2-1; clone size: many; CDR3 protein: CASSMLTGRSYNEQFF; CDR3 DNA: TGTGCCAGTAGTATGTTGACAGGTCGCTCCTACAATGAGCAGTTCTTC
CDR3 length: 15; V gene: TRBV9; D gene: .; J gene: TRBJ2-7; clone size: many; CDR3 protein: CASSVEPSEVYEQYF; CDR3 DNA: TGTGCCAGCAGCGTAGAACCTAGCGAGGTCTACGAGCAGTACTTC